This record concerns one TCR beta chain sequence. Its antigen remains unidentified. The protocol was immunoSEQ multiplex PCR, while the TCRdb copy is restricted to in-frame clones and leaves out a portion. The data contain 23,000 or so clones, 60% to 85% of them singletons. The entry originates in a study of CD4 T cells in relation to SARS-CoV-2 and coronaviruses. Trimming shortened V by 8 bases and J by 0 bases, and 13 bases separated the two germline ends. The CDR3 is made up of 14 amino acids. Germline V CDR1 and CDR2: MNHEY, SVGEGT. Findings and caveats of the study: About 65% of donors had memory CD4+ clonotypes crossrecognizing SARS-CoV-2 and common cold coronavirus spike.

CD4+ T cells from unexposed donors were obtained before the COVID-19 pandemic (2011-2018). The cells were cultured for 10 days before CD4+ T cells were isolated. As cell numbers allowed, unexposed-donor CD4+ T cells faced SARS-CoV-2 S/N and four cold-coronavirus spikes. V is TRBV6-2 or TRBV6-3 and J is TRBJ1-2, with unresolved D. Sequenced sample: CD4+ T cells from PBMCs, cultured in vitro. This receptor was obtained from a human donor in good health. The CDR3 spells CASGSAVSNYGYTF. In nucleotides, the CDR3 is TGTGCCAGCGGTTCGGCGGTGTCTAACTATGGCTACACCTTC.